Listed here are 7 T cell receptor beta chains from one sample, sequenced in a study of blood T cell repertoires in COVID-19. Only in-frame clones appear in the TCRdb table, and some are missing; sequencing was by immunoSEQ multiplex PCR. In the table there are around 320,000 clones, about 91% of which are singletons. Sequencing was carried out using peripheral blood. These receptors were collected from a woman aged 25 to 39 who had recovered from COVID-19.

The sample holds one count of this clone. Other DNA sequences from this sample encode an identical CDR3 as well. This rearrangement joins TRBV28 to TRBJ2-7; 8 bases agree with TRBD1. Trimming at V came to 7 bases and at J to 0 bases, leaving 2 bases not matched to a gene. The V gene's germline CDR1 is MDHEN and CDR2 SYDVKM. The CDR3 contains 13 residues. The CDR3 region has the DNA TGTGCCAGCACAACAGGGGGCTCCTACGAGCAGTACTTC. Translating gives CASTTGGSYEQYF. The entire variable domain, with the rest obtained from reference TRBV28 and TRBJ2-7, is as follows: DVKVTQSSRYLVKRTGEKVFLECVQDMDHENMFWYRQDPGLGLRLIYFSYDVKMKEKGDIPEGYSVSREKKERFSLILESASTNQTSMYLCASTTGGSYEQYFGPGTRLTVT.

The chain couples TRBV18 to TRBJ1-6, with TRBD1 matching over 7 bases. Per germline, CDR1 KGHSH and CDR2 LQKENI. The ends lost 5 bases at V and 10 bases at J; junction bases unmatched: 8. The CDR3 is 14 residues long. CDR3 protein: CASSIDRDASPLHF. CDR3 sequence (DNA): TGTGCCAGCTCAATCGACAGGGATGCATCACCCCTCCACTTT.

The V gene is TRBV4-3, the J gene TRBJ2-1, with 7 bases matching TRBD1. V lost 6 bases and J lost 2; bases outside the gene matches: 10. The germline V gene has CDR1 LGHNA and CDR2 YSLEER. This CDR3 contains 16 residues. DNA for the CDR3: TGCGCCAGCAGACGCACTTGGGACAGTCCCTACAATGAGCAGTTCTTC. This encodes CASRRTWDSPYNEQFF.

This CDR3 reads CASNPGASNQPQHF. The CDR3 coding sequence is TGTGCCAGCAATCCAGGGGCTAGCAATCAGCCCCAGCATTTT. This sequence joins TRBV2 and TRBJ1-5, with a tentative D call TRBD1 (6 bases). V lost 7 bases and J lost 0, with 10 bases in between. Per germline, CDR1 SNHLY and CDR2 FYNNEI. This CDR3 region has 14 residues.

CDR3 in DNA: TGTGCCAGCAGTTTGGTGTCGGTGTCAGCTTTCTTT. Amino acids: CASSLVSVSAFF. This chain links TRBV12-3 or TRBV12-4 with TRBJ1-1; no reliable D call. V shed 3 bases and J shed 10 bases, with 12 bases lying between them. The CDR3 covers 12 residues.

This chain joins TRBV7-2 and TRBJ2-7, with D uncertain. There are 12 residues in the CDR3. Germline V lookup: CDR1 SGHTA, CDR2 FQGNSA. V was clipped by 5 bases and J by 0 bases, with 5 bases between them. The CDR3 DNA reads TGTGCCAGCAGCGTGAGCTCCTACGAGCAGTACTTC. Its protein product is CASSVSSYEQYF. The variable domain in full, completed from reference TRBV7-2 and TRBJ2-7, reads GAGVSQSPSNKVTEKGKDVELRCDPISGHTALYWYRQSLGQGLEFLIYFQGNSAPDKSGLPSDRFSAERTGGSVSTLTIQRTQQEDSAVYLCASSVSSYEQYFGPGTRLTVT.

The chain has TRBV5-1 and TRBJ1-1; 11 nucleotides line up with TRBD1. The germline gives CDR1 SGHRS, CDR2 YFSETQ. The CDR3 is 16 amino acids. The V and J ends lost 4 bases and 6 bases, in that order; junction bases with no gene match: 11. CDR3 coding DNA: TGCGCCAGCAGCCTCACACCTGGGACAGGGGGATCTGAAGCTTTCTTT. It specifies CASSLTPGTGGSEAFF.